This is a list of T cell receptor beta chains from one sample in a study of patients and donors after allogeneic stem cell transplantation. TCRdb re-derived calls from the RT-PCR reads in MiXCR, one entry per CDR3 protein. The sample consists of some 230,000 distinct CDR3 sequences, 13% to 15% of them appearing once. The sequencing input was blood, either unsorted or a sorted T cell fraction (not recorded which). The origin of the receptors is a human donor who was either an allogeneic HSCT recipient or a stem cell or donor lymphocyte infusion donor (not recorded which). It is not recorded whose cells these are; they may come from a transplant donor. Each CDR3 is given with its conserved first and last residue. D genes are given only for firm matches. Rows give clone size only sometimes, using once, few, many, or a class for an expanded clone.

TRBJ1-6	TRBV6-5	many	TRBD1	TGTGCCAGCAGTTACAAAAGACAGGGGGCGGATTCACCCCTCCACTTT	CASSYKRQGADSPLHF
TRBJ1-6	TRBV7-3	many	NA	TGTGCCAGCAGCCTGGACTGGAGGAATTCACCCCTCCACTTT	CASSLDWRNSPLHF
TRBJ1-2	TRBV29-1	NA	TRBD1	TGCAGCGTTCAGGGGGCGCAAGATGGCTACACCTTC	CSVQGAQDGYTF
TRBJ1-2	TRBV2	many	NA	TGTGCCAGCATCTTGGGGGAGGGTTTTCGCTACACCTTC	CASILGEGFRYTF
TRBJ1-1	TRBV29-1	NA	TRBD1	TGCAGCGTTGATCAGACAGGGACGGGTGAAGCTTTCTTT	CSVDQTGTGEAFF
TRBJ1-1	TRBV6-1	few	NA	TGTGCCAGCAGTGAAGCTTTGGGACACACTGAAGCTTTCTTT	CASSEALGHTEAFF
TRBJ1-3	TRBV7-9	few	NA	TGTGCCAGCACCCCCGACAGAACTTCCTCTGGAAACACCATATATTTT	CASTPDRTSSGNTIYF
TRBJ2-1	TRBV5-1	few	TRBD1	TGCGCCAGCAGCTCTCAGGGGGCTTACAATGAGCAGTTCTTC	CASSSQGAYNEQFF
TRBJ2-7	TRBV15	NA	NA	TGTGCCACCAGCAGAGGCGGGATGGGATCCCAGTACTTC	CATSRGGMGSQYF
TRBJ1-6	TRBV30	few	NA	TGTGCCTGGATCCCTCGGGGGGCATGGAATTCACCCCTCCACTTT	CAWIPRGAWNSPLHF
TRBJ2-5	TRBV25-1	few	NA	TGTGCCAGCAGTGAATTTAGGGCAGAAGAGACCCAGTACTTC	CASSEFRAEETQYF
TRBJ2-2	TRBV2	NA	NA	TGTGCCAGCAGTGTGGGCAGGGACCGGGCCGGGGAGCTGTTTTTT	CASSVGRDRAGELFF
TRBJ2-6	TRBV7-9	NA	TRBD1	TGTGCCAGCAGCAAATCAGGGGGTTACTCTGGGGCCAACGTCCTGACTTTC	CASSKSGGYSGANVLTF
TRBJ1-2	TRBV20-1	few	TRBD1	TGCAGTGCTAGAGACGACGGACAGGGCGGGGGTGGCTACACCTTC	CSARDDGQGGGGYTF
TRBJ1-1	TRBV11-2	many	NA	TGTGCCAGCAGCTTAGGGGGGGGGCAGCCCGGGTACCGCGACACTGAAGCTTTCTTT	CASSLGGGQPGYRDTEAFF
TRBJ1-1	TRBV7-9	NA	TRBD1	TGTGCCAGCAGCTTTAGACAGGGGTTGACCACTGAAGCTTTCTTT	CASSFRQGLTTEAFF
TRBJ2-1	TRBV5-1	NA	NA	TGCGCCAGCAGCTTGGAGAGCTGGGGGAGGAATGAGCAGTTCTTC	CASSLESWGRNEQFF
TRBJ2-7	TRBV10-2	few	NA	TGCGCCAGCAGTGAACCGGTGTTGGCCACCTACGAGCAGTACTTC	CASSEPVLATYEQYF
TRBJ2-1	TRBV9	few	NA	TGTGCCAGCAGCCCCTTATCCAGATACAATGAGCAGTTCTTC	CASSPLSRYNEQFF
TRBJ2-1	TRBV5-1	many	TRBD2	TGCGCCAGCAGCCCTCCGGGACTAGCGGGGGGGCCCTACAATGAGCAGTTCTTC	CASSPPGLAGGPYNEQFF
TRBJ2-3	TRBV3-1	many	NA	TGTGCCAGCAGCCAGAGTGGGAGTAGGGCAGATACGCAGTATTTT	CASSQSGSRADTQYF
TRBJ2-3	TRBV11-2	few	NA	TGTGCCAGCAGCGCCCTGAACTACGGGGCAAGTACGCAGTATTTT	CASSALNYGASTQYF
TRBJ1-1	TRBV29-1	few	NA	TGCAGCGTTGTACAGGGTGGGGGGACTGAAGCTTTCTTT	CSVVQGGGTEAFF
TRBJ2-7	TRBV3-1	few	NA	TGTGCCAGCAGCCAAGACCGTGGGCCTTGGAACGAGCAGTACTTC	CASSQDRGPWNEQYF
TRBJ1-1	TRBV11-3	few	NA	TGTGCCAGCAGCACCCGACAGAACACTGAAGCTTTCTTT	CASSTRQNTEAFF
TRBJ1-4	TRBV5-1	many	NA	TGCGCCAGCAGCTACGGACAGACTAATGAAAAACTGTTTTTT	CASSYGQTNEKLFF
TRBJ2-1	TRBV7-6	NA	TRBD2	TGTGCCAGCAGCCCAGGAGGGGGGCGCGGGAGGTCTGGTGAGCAGTTCTTC	CASSPGGGRGRSGEQFF
TRBJ1-1	TRBV7-8	few	NA	TGTGCCAGCAGTTCCGGAGTCGGCGGAAAAGCTTTCTTT	CASSSGVGGKAFF
TRBJ2-3	TRBV5-1	NA	NA	TGCGCCAGCAGCTTGACAGGAGCACCCACAGATACGCAGTATTTT	CASSLTGAPTDTQYF
TRBJ1-5	TRBV18	NA	NA	TGTGCCAGCTCACCGAACTGGAACCAGCCCCAGCATTTT	CASSPNWNQPQHF
TRBJ2-2	TRBV12-3/TRBV12-4	NA	NA	TGTGCCAGCAGTCGACGACAGCTAGCGAACACCGGGGAGCTGTTTTTT	CASSRRQLANTGELFF
TRBJ2-3	TRBV20-1	many	NA	TGCAGTGCTACCGGGGGGCCAGGTTCCCCAGATACGCAGTATTTT	CSATGGPGSPDTQYF
TRBJ2-5	TRBV12-3/TRBV12-4	few	TRBD1	TGTGCCAGCAGTCAGAGGACAGGGGGCGCGAAGACCCAGTACTTC	CASSQRTGGAKTQYF
TRBJ2-5	TRBV5-1	NA	NA	TGCGCCAGCAATCCAGGGGTTCGAGAGACCCAGTACTTC	CASNPGVRETQYF
TRBJ2-5	TRBV29-1	many	TRBD1	TGCAGCGTGCGCCAGGGGGTCCAAGAGACCCAGTACTTC	CSVRQGVQETQYF
TRBJ1-2	TRBV5-1	few	TRBD1	TGCGCCAGCAGCTTCAACCCGGGACAGACTAACTATGGCTACACCTTC	CASSFNPGQTNYGYTF
TRBJ2-7	TRBV6-5	many	TRBD2	TGTGCCAGCAGTTCGGAATGGGGGGGACCCTACGAGCAGTACTTC	CASSSEWGGPYEQYF
TRBJ1-2	TRBV15	NA	NA	TGTGCCACCAGCAGAGAAACAGGGAGCTACACCTTC	CATSRETGSYTF
TRBJ2-3	TRBV7-9	NA	TRBD2	TGTGCCAGCAGCTTACAGCGGGGGCAAGCAGATACGCAGTATTTT	CASSLQRGQADTQYF
TRBJ2-1	TRBV5-1	NA	NA	TGCGCCAGCAGCTTGGTAGTAGCGCAGAATGAGCAGTTCTTC	CASSLVVAQNEQFF
TRBJ1-5	TRBV7-2	few	NA	TGTGCCAGCAGCCCGGCCCCGCTGGGTCGGGTTCAGCCCCAGCATTTT	CASSPAPLGRVQPQHF